This T cell receptor (beta chain) was obtained from a study of cytomegalovirus exposure and HLA in healthy donors. 60 Vbeta and 13 Jbeta primers were used in PCR. Clones were sequenced by immunoSEQ multiplex PCR, and TCRdb holds only the in-frame ones, with some missing. The sample holds some 130,000 clones, approximately 82% seen once. Worth noting for this clone: No antigen is known for it.

The study, taken as a whole, reports: The listing of roughly 160 TCR beta chains classed them as cytomegalovirus-associated. Later work showed greater clonal expansion in HLA-associated TCR beta chains than in equally common others. Researchers reported from a later analysis that most CMV-associated TCR beta chains appeared HLA-restricted.

The sequenced sample consisted of PBMCs. The receptor comes from a boy aged 2-9 years in good health and CMV-seronegative.

DNA of the CDR3: TGTGCCAGCAGTGAAGTACGGACAGGGCAATCTGAGCAGTTCTTC. The encoded protein is CASSEVRTGQSEQFF. The chain joins TRBV2 to TRBJ2-1; 8 bases fit TRBD1. Per germline, CDR1 SNHLY and CDR2 FYNNEI. V lost 1 base, J lost 9 bases, and 8 bases stayed unmatched. The CDR3 is made up of 15 amino acids. The whole variable domain, filled in from reference TRBV2 and TRBJ2-1, reads EPEVTQTPSHQVTQMGQEVILRCVPISNHLYFYWYRQILGQKVEFLVSFYNNEISEKSEIFDDQFSVERPDGSNFTLKIRSTKLEDSAMYFCASSEVRTGQSEQFFGPGTRLTVL.